This is a list of T cell receptor beta chains from one sample in a study of T cells in narcolepsy. Assay: immunoSEQ multiplex PCR; the TCRdb copy retains only in-frame clones and omits some. The sample yields some 25,000 clones, roughly four fifths seen once. Sequencing was carried out using CD45RA- memory CD4+ T cells from PBMCs. The origin of the receptors is a human donor with narcolepsy. Both conserved end residues are part of each CDR3. A D gene is named only where the DNA matches it firmly. The size entry is marked missing in some rows and otherwise reads once, few, many or a size class.

v_call: TRBV30
clone_size: few
j_call: TRBJ1-2
d_call: NA
cdr3_aa: CAWRALTGSGYTF
cdr3_nt: TGTGCCTGGAGAGCCCTGACAGGTTCTGGCTACACCTTC

v_call: TRBV7-9
clone_size: once
j_call: TRBJ2-1
d_call: TRBD1
cdr3_aa: CASDSGTGVGEQFF
cdr3_nt: TGTGCCAGTGACTCCGGGACAGGGGTTGGTGAGCAGTTCTTC

v_call: TRBV18
clone_size: few
j_call: TRBJ2-7
d_call: TRBD1
cdr3_aa: CASSPATGTVDEQYF
cdr3_nt: TGTGCCAGCTCACCAGCAACCGGGACAGTTGACGAGCAGTACTTC

v_call: TRBV10-2
clone_size: few
j_call: TRBJ2-1
d_call: NA
cdr3_aa: CASSEGYNLIPHNEQFF
cdr3_nt: TGCGCCAGCAGTGAGGGGTACAACCTGATCCCGCACAATGAGCAGTTCTTC

v_call: TRBV6-4
clone_size: once
j_call: TRBJ2-3
d_call: NA
cdr3_aa: CASSDSPGSTDTQYF
cdr3_nt: TGTGCCAGCAGTGACTCACCAGGGAGCACAGATACGCAGTATTTT

v_call: TRBV6-5
clone_size: once
j_call: TRBJ1-5
d_call: NA
cdr3_aa: CASSSHGRGNQPQHF
cdr3_nt: TGTGCCAGCAGTTCCCACGGGAGGGGGAATCAGCCCCAGCATTTT

v_call: TRBV28
clone_size: NA
j_call: TRBJ2-5
d_call: NA
cdr3_aa: CASTWGGSGTQYF
cdr3_nt: TGTGCCAGCACTTGGGGCGGGTCGGGGACCCAGTACTTC

v_call: TRBV5-6
clone_size: once
j_call: TRBJ2-2
d_call: TRBD2
cdr3_aa: CASSSLGLAGVTGELFF
cdr3_nt: TGTGCCAGCAGCTCGTTGGGACTAGCGGGAGTCACCGGGGAGCTGTTTTTT

v_call: TRBV4-1
clone_size: NA
j_call: TRBJ1-4
d_call: TRBD1
cdr3_aa: CASSQGSTGKNEKLFF
cdr3_nt: TGCGCCAGCAGCCAAGGCTCGACAGGGAAGAATGAAAAACTGTTTTTT

v_call: TRBV9
clone_size: NA
j_call: TRBJ2-3
d_call: NA
cdr3_aa: CASSVGGASTDTQYF
cdr3_nt: TGTGCCAGCAGCGTAGGGGGTGCTAGCACAGATACGCAGTATTTT

v_call: TRBV4-3
clone_size: NA
j_call: TRBJ1-4
d_call: NA
cdr3_aa: CASSQVGEKLFF
cdr3_nt: TGCGCCAGCAGCCAAGTTGGTGAAAAACTGTTTTTT

v_call: TRBV7-3
clone_size: few
j_call: TRBJ2-6
d_call: TRBD2
cdr3_aa: CASSPLAGAAVSGANVLTF
cdr3_nt: TGTGCCAGCAGCCCCCTAGCGGGAGCCGCTGTCTCAGGGGCCAACGTCCTGACTTTC

v_call: TRBV2
clone_size: NA
j_call: TRBJ2-5
d_call: TRBD2
cdr3_aa: CASSARLAGQETQYF
cdr3_nt: TGTGCCAGCAGTGCCCGACTAGCGGGGCAAGAGACCCAGTACTTC

v_call: TRBV5-1
clone_size: few
j_call: TRBJ2-7
d_call: TRBD2
cdr3_aa: CASTRGRGGYEQYF
cdr3_nt: TGCGCCAGCACCCGCGGGAGGGGGGGTTACGAGCAGTACTTC

v_call: TRBV7-9
clone_size: few
j_call: TRBJ1-4
d_call: NA
cdr3_aa: CASSLADIGWEKLFF
cdr3_nt: TGTGCCAGCAGCTTAGCAGACATCGGGTGGGAAAAACTGTTTTTT

v_call: TRBV11-2
clone_size: once
j_call: TRBJ2-7
d_call: NA
cdr3_aa: CASSLDRGTSYEQYF
cdr3_nt: TGTGCCAGCAGCTTAGATCGTGGCACCTCCTACGAGCAGTACTTC

v_call: TRBV4-3
clone_size: NA
j_call: TRBJ2-3
d_call: TRBD2
cdr3_aa: CASSQGFSGGARASTDTQYF
cdr3_nt: TGCGCCAGCAGCCAAGGGTTCAGCGGGGGGGCCCGGGCTAGCACAGATACGCAGTATTTT

v_call: TRBV5-6
clone_size: NA
j_call: TRBJ2-7
d_call: TRBD1
cdr3_aa: CASSFGTGDEQYF
cdr3_nt: TGTGCCAGCAGCTTCGGGACAGGGGACGAGCAGTACTTC

v_call: TRBV5-6
clone_size: NA
j_call: TRBJ1-1
d_call: NA
cdr3_aa: CASSNLLGGGGTEAFF
cdr3_nt: TGTGCCAGCAGCAACCTCTTGGGGGGAGGCGGCACTGAAGCTTTCTTT

v_call: TRBV28
clone_size: NA
j_call: TRBJ2-2
d_call: TRBD1
cdr3_aa: CASKLPGTANTGELFF
cdr3_nt: TGTGCCAGCAAACTTCCCGGGACAGCGAACACCGGGGAGCTGTTTTTT

v_call: TRBV4-1
clone_size: NA
j_call: TRBJ2-1
d_call: NA
cdr3_aa: CASSQGVSYNEQFF
cdr3_nt: TGCGCCAGCAGCCAAGGCGTCAGCTACAATGAGCAGTTCTTC

v_call: TRBV6-5
clone_size: NA
j_call: TRBJ1-3
d_call: NA
cdr3_aa: CASSYSRPSSGNTIYF
cdr3_nt: TGTGCCAGCAGTTACTCGAGACCGAGCTCTGGAAACACCATATATTTT

v_call: TRBV5-5
clone_size: NA
j_call: TRBJ1-2
d_call: NA
cdr3_aa: CASSAGPYGYTF
cdr3_nt: TGTGCCAGCAGTGCAGGGCCCTATGGCTACACCTTC

v_call: TRBV27
clone_size: NA
j_call: TRBJ1-1
d_call: NA
cdr3_aa: CASSFGQVNTEAFF
cdr3_nt: TGTGCCAGCAGTTTTGGTCAGGTGAACACTGAAGCTTTCTTT

v_call: TRBV29-1
clone_size: once
j_call: TRBJ1-1
d_call: TRBD1
cdr3_aa: CSAGQGGEAFF
cdr3_nt: TGCAGCGCCGGACAGGGGGGTGAAGCTTTCTTT

v_call: TRBV5-1
clone_size: NA
j_call: TRBJ1-3
d_call: NA
cdr3_aa: CASSLGRVQGNTIYF
cdr3_nt: TGCGCCAGCAGCTTGGGGAGGGTACAAGGAAACACCATATATTTT

v_call: TRBV6-1
clone_size: few
j_call: TRBJ1-4
d_call: TRBD1
cdr3_aa: CASSRDRVDEKLFF
cdr3_nt: TGTGCCAGCAGCCGGGACAGGGTGGATGAAAAACTGTTTTTT

v_call: TRBV4-3
clone_size: NA
j_call: TRBJ1-4
d_call: TRBD1
cdr3_aa: CASSQDPAGGREKLFF
cdr3_nt: TGCGCCAGCAGCCAAGATCCTGCAGGGGGCCGTGAAAAACTGTTTTTT

v_call: TRBV4-1
clone_size: NA
j_call: TRBJ2-1
d_call: TRBD1
cdr3_aa: CASSRGTGWDEQFF
cdr3_nt: TGCGCCAGCAGCCGGGGGACAGGGTGGGATGAGCAGTTCTTC

v_call: TRBV7-2
clone_size: NA
j_call: TRBJ1-2
d_call: NA
cdr3_aa: CASSLVVVSNYGYTF
cdr3_nt: TGTGCCAGCAGCTTAGTGGTGGTTTCTAACTATGGCTACACCTTC

v_call: TRBV11-3
clone_size: NA
j_call: TRBJ2-7
d_call: NA
cdr3_aa: CASSPGSTYEQYF
cdr3_nt: TGTGCCAGCAGCCCAGGAAGTACCTACGAGCAGTACTTC

v_call: TRBV7-2
clone_size: NA
j_call: TRBJ2-3
d_call: NA
cdr3_aa: CASSPQGWGTDTQYF
cdr3_nt: TGTGCCAGCAGCCCCCAGGGCTGGGGCACAGATACGCAGTATTTT

v_call: TRBV29-1
clone_size: NA
j_call: TRBJ2-1
d_call: NA
cdr3_aa: CSVVRGTSYNEQFF
cdr3_nt: TGCAGCGTTGTACGGGGGACCTCCTACAATGAGCAGTTCTTC

v_call: TRBV7-2
clone_size: NA
j_call: TRBJ1-2
d_call: NA
cdr3_aa: CASSYRLLAYGYTF
cdr3_nt: TGTGCCAGCAGCTATAGATTGCTAGCCTATGGCTACACCTTC

v_call: TRBV5-4
clone_size: NA
j_call: TRBJ2-5
d_call: NA
cdr3_aa: CASSLKSYEETQYF
cdr3_nt: TGTGCCAGCAGCTTAAAATCCTACGAAGAGACCCAGTACTTC

v_call: TRBV6-5
clone_size: NA
j_call: TRBJ1-1
d_call: NA
cdr3_aa: CASSYSKDMNTEAFF
cdr3_nt: TGTGCCAGCAGTTACTCGAAGGACATGAACACTGAAGCTTTCTTT

v_call: TRBV5-6
clone_size: NA
j_call: TRBJ2-7
d_call: NA
cdr3_aa: CASSDAGSVYEQYF
cdr3_nt: TGTGCCAGCAGCGACGCAGGGTCAGTCTACGAGCAGTACTTC

v_call: TRBV9
clone_size: NA
j_call: TRBJ2-1
d_call: NA
cdr3_aa: CASSALRGNEQFF
cdr3_nt: TGTGCCAGCAGCGCCTTACGGGGGAATGAGCAGTTCTTC

v_call: TRBV5-6
clone_size: NA
j_call: TRBJ2-1
d_call: NA
cdr3_aa: CASSSVGTSYNEQFF
cdr3_nt: TGTGCCAGCAGCTCGGTGGGGACGTCCTACAATGAGCAGTTCTTC

v_call: TRBV10-3
clone_size: NA
j_call: TRBJ2-2
d_call: NA
cdr3_aa: CAISESTQPNTGELFF
cdr3_nt: TGTGCCATCAGTGAGTCGACTCAACCGAACACCGGGGAGCTGTTTTTT

v_call: TRBV10-1
clone_size: NA
j_call: TRBJ2-1
d_call: TRBD1
cdr3_aa: CATNRGNEQFF
cdr3_nt: TGCGCCACGAACAGGGGGAATGAGCAGTTCTTC

v_call: TRBV11-2
clone_size: NA
j_call: TRBJ1-1
d_call: NA
cdr3_aa: CASTNLRAGQRNTEAFF
cdr3_nt: TGTGCCAGCACCAACCTTAGGGCCGGACAGAGGAACACTGAAGCTTTCTTT

v_call: TRBV19
clone_size: NA
j_call: TRBJ1-2
d_call: NA
cdr3_aa: CASSRTRGGYTF
cdr3_nt: TGTGCCAGTAGTAGGACCCGGGGAGGCTACACCTTC

v_call: TRBV28
clone_size: NA
j_call: TRBJ2-7
d_call: NA
cdr3_aa: CASSYPASREYF
cdr3_nt: TGTGCCAGCAGTTACCCGGCCAGCCGAGAGTACTTC

v_call: TRBV5-6
clone_size: NA
j_call: TRBJ2-1
d_call: NA
cdr3_aa: CASSLDLAGSFNEQFF
cdr3_nt: TGTGCCAGCAGCTTGGACTTGGCGGGGTCTTTCAATGAGCAGTTCTTC

v_call: TRBV5-1
clone_size: NA
j_call: TRBJ1-3
d_call: TRBD1
cdr3_aa: CASSSGQGPGNTIYF
cdr3_nt: TGCGCCAGCAGCTCGGGACAGGGTCCTGGAAACACCATATATTTT

v_call: TRBV18
clone_size: NA
j_call: TRBJ1-1
d_call: NA
cdr3_aa: CASSGGQGLGAFF
cdr3_nt: TGTGCCAGCTCGGGAGGACAAGGCTTAGGAGCTTTCTTT

v_call: TRBV27
clone_size: NA
j_call: TRBJ1-1
d_call: NA
cdr3_aa: CASRTAGARAFF
cdr3_nt: TGTGCCAGCAGAACGGCCGGGGCACGAGCTTTCTTT

v_call: TRBV12-5
clone_size: NA
j_call: TRBJ1-1
d_call: NA
cdr3_aa: CASGLVLTGNTEAFF
cdr3_nt: TGTGCTAGTGGTTTGGTATTGACAGGGAACACTGAAGCTTTCTTT

v_call: TRBV28
clone_size: NA
j_call: TRBJ1-1
d_call: NA
cdr3_aa: CASNRVMNTEAFF
cdr3_nt: TGTGCCAGCAATCGGGTTATGAACACTGAAGCTTTCTTT

v_call: TRBV5-4
clone_size: NA
j_call: TRBJ1-2
d_call: NA
cdr3_aa: CASSSTRGGADGYTF
cdr3_nt: TGTGCCAGCAGTTCGACGAGGGGAGGGGCAGATGGCTACACCTTC

v_call: TRBV20-1
clone_size: NA
j_call: TRBJ2-1
d_call: NA
cdr3_aa: CSAGRGGEQFF
cdr3_nt: TGCAGTGCTGGGCGGGGCGGTGAGCAGTTCTTC

v_call: TRBV14
clone_size: few
j_call: TRBJ2-7
d_call: TRBD1
cdr3_aa: CASSLGQGASEQYF
cdr3_nt: TGTGCCAGCAGCCTGGGACAGGGGGCGTCCGAGCAGTACTTC

v_call: TRBV4-1
clone_size: NA
j_call: TRBJ2-7
d_call: NA
cdr3_aa: CASSQEGALPGEQYF
cdr3_nt: TGCGCCAGCAGCCAAGAGGGGGCACTACCGGGCGAGCAGTACTTC

v_call: TRBV7-7
clone_size: NA
j_call: TRBJ2-2
d_call: NA
cdr3_aa: CASSRRTTGELFF
cdr3_nt: TGTGCTAGCAGCCGTAGAACCACCGGGGAGCTGTTTTTT

v_call: TRBV14
clone_size: NA
j_call: TRBJ1-4
d_call: NA
cdr3_aa: CASSPLSEGGEKLFF
cdr3_nt: TGTGCCAGCAGCCCCTTATCCGAGGGGGGTGAAAAACTGTTTTTT

v_call: TRBV5-4
clone_size: NA
j_call: TRBJ1-1
d_call: TRBD1
cdr3_aa: CASSLAGQGIHEAFF
cdr3_nt: TGTGCCAGCAGCTTGGCCGGACAGGGGATCCATGAAGCTTTCTTT

v_call: TRBV6-5
clone_size: NA
j_call: TRBJ1-1
d_call: NA
cdr3_aa: CASSLSGLNTEAFF
cdr3_nt: TGTGCCAGCAGTTTAAGTGGGCTTAATACTGAAGCTTTCTTT